The clone carrying this T cell receptor (beta chain) has a handful of counts. Amplified TCR beta CDR3 regions derived from RNA transcripts. The TCR CDR3 was amplified in a first-round RT-PCR using the HTBI primer set. Using its own MiXCR run on the multiplex PCR reads, TCRdb lists one record per CDR3 protein. The repertoire includes around 600,000 distinct CDR3 sequences, 45% of them detected once, and less than 8.5% sits in the top ten. This sample stems from a study of T cells in Graves' hyperthyroidism and ophthalmopathy. V shed 6 bases and J shed 0 bases, with 12 bases lying between them. CDR3 length equals 16 residues. Germline-derived CDR1 and CDR2 are SNHLY and FYNNEI.

The sample was peripheral blood or thyroid tissue (not recorded which). The clonotype originates from an adult man with Graves' disease, either hyperthyroidism or ophthalmopathy (not recorded which). V and J are TRBV2 and TRBJ1-6; D is possibly TRBD1 (5 bases). The CDR3 region is CASSRQISSYNSPLHF. For the CDR3, the DNA is TGTGCCAGCAGCCGACAGATCTCCTCCTATAATTCACCCCTCCACTTT.